The rows below give T cell receptor beta chains drawn from one sample of a study of CD8+ T cells in alopecia areata. Using immunoSEQ multiplex PCR, the repertoire was profiled, and TCRdb retains in-frame clones only, with some absent. The repertoire holds about 110,000 clones, with around 59% as singletons. Sequencing input: CD8+ T cells sorted from blood. All receptors come from a human donor in good health. CDR3s include the opening cysteine and the closing phenylalanine or tryptophan. Fields, in order: clone size, J gene, D gene, V gene, CDR3 protein, CDR3 DNA. The D gene is left open where the match is weak. Rows give clone size only sometimes, using once, few, many, or a class for an expanded clone.

clone size: .; J gene: TRBJ2-5; D gene: TRBD2; V gene: TRBV4-2; CDR3 protein: CASSQGSSGGQGVETQYF; CDR3 DNA: TGTGCCAGCAGCCAAGGGTCTAGCGGGGGGCAGGGAGTCGAGACCCAGTACTTC
clone size: .; J gene: TRBJ1-6; D gene: TRBD1; V gene: TRBV7-2; CDR3 protein: CASSPSPDRASGSPLHF; CDR3 DNA: TGTGCCAGCAGCCCCAGCCCCGACAGGGCGAGTGGATCACCCCTCCACTTT
clone size: few; J gene: TRBJ1-2; D gene: TRBD1; V gene: TRBV5-6; CDR3 protein: CASSLSYPRTGSYGYTF; CDR3 DNA: TGTGCCAGCAGCTTGAGCTATCCCCGGACAGGATCCTACGGCTACACCTTC
clone size: .; J gene: TRBJ1-1; D gene: .; V gene: TRBV2; CDR3 protein: CAKRGQSTEAFF; CDR3 DNA: TGTGCCAAAAGAGGACAGAGCACTGAAGCTTTCTTT
clone size: few; J gene: TRBJ2-3; D gene: TRBD1; V gene: TRBV5-6; CDR3 protein: CASSGTGADTQYF; CDR3 DNA: TGTGCCAGCAGCGGAACAGGGGCAGATACGCAGTATTTT
clone size: .; J gene: TRBJ2-7; D gene: .; V gene: TRBV2; CDR3 protein: CASNGGHEQYF; CDR3 DNA: TGTGCCAGCAATGGGGGCCACGAGCAGTACTTC
clone size: .; J gene: TRBJ2-5; D gene: .; V gene: TRBV30; CDR3 protein: CAWSVARGEETQYF; CDR3 DNA: TGTGCCTGGAGCGTCGCCAGGGGAGAGGAGACCCAGTACTTC
clone size: .; J gene: TRBJ2-5; D gene: TRBD2; V gene: TRBV5-1; CDR3 protein: CASSLGAAGELETQYF; CDR3 DNA: TGCGCCAGCAGCTTGGGGGCAGCGGGGGAGCTAGAGACCCAGTACTTC
clone size: few; J gene: TRBJ1-4; D gene: TRBD1; V gene: TRBV28; CDR3 protein: CASSLRRTGDEKLFF; CDR3 DNA: TGTGCCAGCAGTTTAAGGAGGACAGGGGATGAAAAACTGTTTTTT
clone size: .; J gene: TRBJ2-7; D gene: .; V gene: TRBV27; CDR3 protein: CASRPLSGGLIYEQYF; CDR3 DNA: TGTGCCAGCAGACCCTTGTCCGGGGGACTCATCTACGAGCAGTACTTC
clone size: .; J gene: TRBJ2-7; D gene: .; V gene: TRBV7-9; CDR3 protein: CASSLDPSYEQYF; CDR3 DNA: TGTGCCAGCAGCTTAGACCCCTCCTACGAGCAGTACTTC
clone size: few; J gene: TRBJ1-2; D gene: TRBD1; V gene: TRBV30; CDR3 protein: CAWSVLGQGDYGYTF; CDR3 DNA: TGTGCCTGGAGTGTCCTGGGACAGGGGGACTATGGCTACACCTTC
clone size: once; J gene: TRBJ1-4; D gene: .; V gene: TRBV5-6; CDR3 protein: CASSLDRAAEKLFF; CDR3 DNA: TGTGCCAGCAGCTTGGACAGGGCGGCAGAAAAACTGTTTTTT
clone size: .; J gene: TRBJ2-1; D gene: TRBD1; V gene: TRBV7-2; CDR3 protein: CASSPGTGYNEQFF; CDR3 DNA: TGTGCCAGCAGCCCCGGGACAGGGTACAATGAGCAGTTCTTC
clone size: .; J gene: TRBJ1-1; D gene: .; V gene: TRBV9; CDR3 protein: CASSSRGPRDVTEAFF; CDR3 DNA: TGTGCCAGCAGCTCGCGGGGGCCGAGGGATGTCACTGAAGCTTTCTTT